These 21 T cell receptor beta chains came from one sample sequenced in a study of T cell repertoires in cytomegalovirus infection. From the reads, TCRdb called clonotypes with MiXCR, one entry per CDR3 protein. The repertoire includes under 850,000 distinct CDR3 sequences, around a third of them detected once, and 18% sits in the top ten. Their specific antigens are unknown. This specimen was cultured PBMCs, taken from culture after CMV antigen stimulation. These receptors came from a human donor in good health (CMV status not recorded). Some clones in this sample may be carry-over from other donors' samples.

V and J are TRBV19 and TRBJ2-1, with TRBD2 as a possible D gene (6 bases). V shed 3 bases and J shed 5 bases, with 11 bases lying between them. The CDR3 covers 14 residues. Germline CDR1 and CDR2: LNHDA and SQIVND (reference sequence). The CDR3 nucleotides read TGTGCCAGTAGTATTGAACTAGCTAACAATGAGCAGTTCTTC. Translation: CASSIELANNEQFF.

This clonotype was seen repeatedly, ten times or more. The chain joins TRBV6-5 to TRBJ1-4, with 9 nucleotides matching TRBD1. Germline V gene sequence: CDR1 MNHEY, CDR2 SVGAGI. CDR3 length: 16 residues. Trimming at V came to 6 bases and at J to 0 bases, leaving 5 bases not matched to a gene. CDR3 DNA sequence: TGTGCCAGCAGCAGGACAGGGGAAACAACTAATGAAAAACTGTTTTTT. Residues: CASSRTGETTNEKLFF.

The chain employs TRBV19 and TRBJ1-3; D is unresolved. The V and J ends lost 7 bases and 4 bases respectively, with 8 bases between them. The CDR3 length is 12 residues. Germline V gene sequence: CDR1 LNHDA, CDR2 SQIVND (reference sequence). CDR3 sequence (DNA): TGTGCCAGTACTCAACTGGGAAACACCATATATTTT. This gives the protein CASTQLGNTIYF.

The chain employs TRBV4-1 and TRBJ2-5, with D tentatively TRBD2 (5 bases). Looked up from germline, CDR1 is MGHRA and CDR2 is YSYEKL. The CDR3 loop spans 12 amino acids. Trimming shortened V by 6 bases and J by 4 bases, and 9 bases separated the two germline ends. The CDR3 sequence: CASRGEGETQYF. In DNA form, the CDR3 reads TGCGCCAGCAGGGGTGAGGGAGAGACCCAGTACTTC.

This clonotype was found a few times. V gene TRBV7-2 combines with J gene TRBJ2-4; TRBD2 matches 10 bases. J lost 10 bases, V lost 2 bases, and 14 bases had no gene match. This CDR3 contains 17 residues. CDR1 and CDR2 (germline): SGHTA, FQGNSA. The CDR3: CASSLKRGGSLGGIQYF. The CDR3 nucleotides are TGTGCCAGCAGCTTAAAGCGGGGGGGCAGTCTGGGTGGTATTCAGTACTTC.

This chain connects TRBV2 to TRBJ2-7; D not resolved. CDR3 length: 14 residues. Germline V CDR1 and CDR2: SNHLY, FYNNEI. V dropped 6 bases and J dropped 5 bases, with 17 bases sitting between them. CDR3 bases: TGTGCCAGCAGACCCTCGACCCTCAGAGACGAGCAGTACTTC. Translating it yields CASRPSTLRDEQYF.

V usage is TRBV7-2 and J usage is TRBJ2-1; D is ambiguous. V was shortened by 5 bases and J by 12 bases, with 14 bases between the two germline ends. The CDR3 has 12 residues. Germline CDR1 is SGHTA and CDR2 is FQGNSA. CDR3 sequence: CASSPFGLGQFF. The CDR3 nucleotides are TGTGCCAGCAGCCCATTCGGGCTTGGGCAGTTCTTC. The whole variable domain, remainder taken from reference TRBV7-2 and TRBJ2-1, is GAGVSQSPSNKVTEKGKDVELRCDPISGHTALYWYRQSLGQGLEFLIYFQGNSAPDKSGLPSDRFSAERTGGSVSTLTIQRTQQEDSAVYLCASSPFGLGQFFGPGTRLTVL.

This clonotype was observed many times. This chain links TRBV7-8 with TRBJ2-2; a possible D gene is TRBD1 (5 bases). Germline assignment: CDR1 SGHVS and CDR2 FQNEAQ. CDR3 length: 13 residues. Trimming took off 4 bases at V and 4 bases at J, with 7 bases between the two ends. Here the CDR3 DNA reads TGTGCCAGCAGCTCGACAGCCACCGGGGAGCTGTTTTTT. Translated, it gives CASSSTATGELFF.

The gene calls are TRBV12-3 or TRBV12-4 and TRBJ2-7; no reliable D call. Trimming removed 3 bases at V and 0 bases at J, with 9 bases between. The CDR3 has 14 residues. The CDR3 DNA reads TGTGCCAGCAGTTTTCAACGGACCTCCTACGAGCAGTACTTC. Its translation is CASSFQRTSYEQYF.

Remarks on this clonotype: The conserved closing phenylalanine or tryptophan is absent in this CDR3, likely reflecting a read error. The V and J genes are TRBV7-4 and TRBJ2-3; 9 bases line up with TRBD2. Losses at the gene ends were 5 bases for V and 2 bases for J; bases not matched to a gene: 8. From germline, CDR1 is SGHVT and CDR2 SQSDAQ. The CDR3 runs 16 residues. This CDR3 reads CASSLRSGRNTDTQYL. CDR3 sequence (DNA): TGTGCCAGCAGCCTACGGAGCGGGAGGAACACAGATACGCAGTATTTA.

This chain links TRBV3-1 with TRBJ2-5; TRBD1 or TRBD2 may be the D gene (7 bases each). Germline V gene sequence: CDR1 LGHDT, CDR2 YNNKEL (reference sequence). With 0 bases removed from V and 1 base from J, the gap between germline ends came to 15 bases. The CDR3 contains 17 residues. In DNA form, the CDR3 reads TGTGCCAGCAGCCAAGATATTCGCAGGGGGGGCCAAGAGACCCAGTACTTC. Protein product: CASSQDIRRGGQETQYF.

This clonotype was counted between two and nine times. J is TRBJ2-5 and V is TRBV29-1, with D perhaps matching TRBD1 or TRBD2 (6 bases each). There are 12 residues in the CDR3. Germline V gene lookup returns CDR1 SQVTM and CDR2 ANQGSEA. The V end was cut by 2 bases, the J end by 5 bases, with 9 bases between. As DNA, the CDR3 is TGCAGCGTTGAACCGGGGGCGGAGACCCAGTACTTC. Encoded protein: CSVEPGAETQYF.

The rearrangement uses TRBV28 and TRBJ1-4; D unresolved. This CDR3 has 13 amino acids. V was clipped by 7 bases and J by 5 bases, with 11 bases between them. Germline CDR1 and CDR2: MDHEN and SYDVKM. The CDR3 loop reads CASNLRPNEKLFF. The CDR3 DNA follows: TGTGCCAGCAATCTGCGGCCCAATGAAAAACTGTTTTTT.

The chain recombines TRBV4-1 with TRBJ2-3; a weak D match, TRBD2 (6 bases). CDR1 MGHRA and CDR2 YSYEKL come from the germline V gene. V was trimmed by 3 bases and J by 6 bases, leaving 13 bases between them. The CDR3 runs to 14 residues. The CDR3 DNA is TGCGCCAGCAGCCAGCCCGGGACTCCGGATACGCAGTATTTT. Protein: CASSQPGTPDTQYF.

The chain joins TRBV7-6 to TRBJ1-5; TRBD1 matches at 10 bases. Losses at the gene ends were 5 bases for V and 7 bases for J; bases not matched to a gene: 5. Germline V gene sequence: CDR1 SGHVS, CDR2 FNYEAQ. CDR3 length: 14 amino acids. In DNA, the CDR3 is TGTGCCAGCAGCGGGACAGGGGCGCGCCAGCCCCAGCATTTT. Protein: CASSGTGARQPQHF.

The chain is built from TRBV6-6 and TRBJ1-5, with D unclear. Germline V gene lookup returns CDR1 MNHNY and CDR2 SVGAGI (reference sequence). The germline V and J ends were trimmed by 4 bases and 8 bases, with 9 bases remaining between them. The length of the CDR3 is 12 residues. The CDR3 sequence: CASSSLGKPQHF. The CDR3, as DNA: TGTGCCAGCAGTTCACTTGGTAAGCCCCAGCATTTT.

CDR3 DNA sequence: TGCGCCAGCAGTCCCGGCCCGGGCAACTATGGCTACACCTTC. Its protein is CASSPGPGNYGYTF. This sequence joins TRBV10-2 and TRBJ1-2; D unresolved. The CDR3 extends over 14 amino acids. Germline CDR1 and CDR2: WSHSY and SAAADI. V lost 5 bases, J lost 2 bases, and 12 bases lay in between.

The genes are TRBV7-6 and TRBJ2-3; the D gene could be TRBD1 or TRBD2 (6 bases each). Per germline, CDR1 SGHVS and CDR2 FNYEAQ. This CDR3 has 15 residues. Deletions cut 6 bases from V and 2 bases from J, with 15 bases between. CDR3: CASRPRGPITDTQYF. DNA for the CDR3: TGTGCCAGCAGACCCCGGGGGCCTATCACAGATACGCAGTATTTT.

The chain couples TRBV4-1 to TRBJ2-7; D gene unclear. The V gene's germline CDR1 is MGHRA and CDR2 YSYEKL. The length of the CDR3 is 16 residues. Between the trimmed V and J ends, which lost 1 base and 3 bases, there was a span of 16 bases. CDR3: CASSQVLGTSFYEQYF. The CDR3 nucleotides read TGCGCCAGCAGCCAAGTCCTTGGTACCTCATTCTACGAGCAGTACTTC.

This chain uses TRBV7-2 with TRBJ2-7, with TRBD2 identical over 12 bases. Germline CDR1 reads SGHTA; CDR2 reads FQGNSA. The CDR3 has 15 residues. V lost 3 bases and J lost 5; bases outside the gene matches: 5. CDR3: CASSFITSGGHEQYF. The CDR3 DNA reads TGTGCCAGCAGCTTTATCACTAGCGGGGGGCACGAGCAGTACTTC. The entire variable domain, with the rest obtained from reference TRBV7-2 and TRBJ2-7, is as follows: GAGVSQSPSNKVTEKGKDVELRCDPISGHTALYWYRQSLGQGLEFLIYFQGNSAPDKSGLPSDRFSAERTGGSVSTLTIQRTQQEDSAVYLCASSFITSGGHEQYFGPGTRLTVT.

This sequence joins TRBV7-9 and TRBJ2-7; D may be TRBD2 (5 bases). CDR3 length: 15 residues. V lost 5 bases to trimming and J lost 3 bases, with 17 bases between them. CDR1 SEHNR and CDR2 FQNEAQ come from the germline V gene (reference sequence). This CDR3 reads CASSPRSRGFYEQYF. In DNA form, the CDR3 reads TGTGCCAGCAGCCCCCGTTCACGAGGGTTCTACGAGCAGTACTTC.